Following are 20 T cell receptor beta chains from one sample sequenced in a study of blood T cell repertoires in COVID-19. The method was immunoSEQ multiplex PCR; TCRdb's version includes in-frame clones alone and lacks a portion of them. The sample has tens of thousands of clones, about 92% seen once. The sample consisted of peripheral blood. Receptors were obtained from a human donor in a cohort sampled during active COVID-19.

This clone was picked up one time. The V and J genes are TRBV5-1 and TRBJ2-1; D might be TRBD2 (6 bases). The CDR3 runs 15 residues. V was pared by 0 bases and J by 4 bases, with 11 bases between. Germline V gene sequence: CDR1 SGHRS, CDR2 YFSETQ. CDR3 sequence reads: CASSLGGAGYNEQFF. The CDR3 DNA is TGCGCCAGCAGCTTGGGAGGCGCGGGATACAATGAGCAGTTCTTC. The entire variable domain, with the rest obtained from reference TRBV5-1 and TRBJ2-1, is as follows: KAGVTQTPRYLIKTRGQQVTLSCSPISGHRSVSWYQQTPGQGLQFLFEYFSETQRNKGNFPGRFSGRQFSNSRSEMNVSTLELGDSALYLCASSLGGAGYNEQFFGPGTRLTVL.

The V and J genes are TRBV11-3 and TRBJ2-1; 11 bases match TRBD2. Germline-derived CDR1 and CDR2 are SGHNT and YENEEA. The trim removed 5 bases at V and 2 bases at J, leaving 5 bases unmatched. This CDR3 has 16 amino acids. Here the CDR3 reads CASSATSGTPYNEQFF. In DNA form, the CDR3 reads TGTGCCAGCAGCGCGACTAGCGGGACCCCCTACAATGAGCAGTTCTTC.

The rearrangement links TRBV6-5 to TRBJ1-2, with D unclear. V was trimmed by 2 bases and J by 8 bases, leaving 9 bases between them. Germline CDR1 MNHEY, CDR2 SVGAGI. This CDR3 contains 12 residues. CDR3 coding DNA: TGTGCCAGCAGTTACGAAAACGGGGGCTACACCTTC. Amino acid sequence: CASSYENGGYTF.

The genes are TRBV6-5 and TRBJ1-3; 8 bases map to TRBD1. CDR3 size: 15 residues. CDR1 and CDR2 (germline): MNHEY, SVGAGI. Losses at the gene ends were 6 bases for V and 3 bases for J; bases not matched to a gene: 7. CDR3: CASRSPGGFGNTIYF. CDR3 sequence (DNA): TGTGCCAGCAGATCTCCAGGGGGCTTTGGAAACACCATATATTTT.

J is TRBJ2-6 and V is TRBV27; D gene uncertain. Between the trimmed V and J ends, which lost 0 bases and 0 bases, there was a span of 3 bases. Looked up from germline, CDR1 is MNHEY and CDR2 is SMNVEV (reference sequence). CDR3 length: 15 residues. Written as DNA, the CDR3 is TGTGCCAGCAGTTTATCTAGCTCTGGGGCCAACGTCCTGACTTTC. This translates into CASSLSSSGANVLTF.

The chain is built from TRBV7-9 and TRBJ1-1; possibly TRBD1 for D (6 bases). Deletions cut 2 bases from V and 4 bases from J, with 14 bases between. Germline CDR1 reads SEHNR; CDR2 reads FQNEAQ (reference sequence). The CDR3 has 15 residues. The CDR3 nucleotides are TGTGCCAGCAGCTTATCTGGGGGCCTCCCCACTGAAGCTTTCTTT. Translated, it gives CASSLSGGLPTEAFF. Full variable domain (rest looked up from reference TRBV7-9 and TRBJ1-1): DTGVSQNPRHKITKRGQNVTFRCDPISEHNRLYWYRQTLGQGPEFLTYFQNEAQLEKSRLLSDRFSAERPKGSFSTLEIQRTEQGDSAMYLCASSLSGGLPTEAFFGQGTRLTVV.

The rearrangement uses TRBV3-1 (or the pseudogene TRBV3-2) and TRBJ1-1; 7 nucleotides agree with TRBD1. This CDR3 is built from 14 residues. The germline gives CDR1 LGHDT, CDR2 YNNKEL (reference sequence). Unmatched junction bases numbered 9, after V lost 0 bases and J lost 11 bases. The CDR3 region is CASSQDHAGGRAFF. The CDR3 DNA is TGTGCCAGCAGCCAAGACCATGCAGGGGGGAGGGCTTTCTTT.

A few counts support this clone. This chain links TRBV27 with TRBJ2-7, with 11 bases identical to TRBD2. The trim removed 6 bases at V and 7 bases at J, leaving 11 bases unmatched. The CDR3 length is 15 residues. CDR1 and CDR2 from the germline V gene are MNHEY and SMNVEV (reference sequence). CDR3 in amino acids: CASRKGTSGFGEQYF. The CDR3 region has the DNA TGTGCCAGCAGGAAGGGGACTAGCGGATTCGGGGAGCAGTACTTC.

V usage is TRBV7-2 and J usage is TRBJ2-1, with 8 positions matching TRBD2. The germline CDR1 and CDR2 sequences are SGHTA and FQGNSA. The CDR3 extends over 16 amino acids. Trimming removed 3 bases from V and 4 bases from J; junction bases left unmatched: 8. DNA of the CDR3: TGTGCCAGCAGCTTGGGCCCGGGACTAGAGTACAATGAGCAGTTCTTC. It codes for CASSLGPGLEYNEQFF.

CDR3 in amino acids: CAWSEDRGLYQPQHF. In DNA form, the CDR3 reads TGTGCCTGGAGTGAGGACAGGGGGCTCTATCAGCCCCAGCATTTT. The J gene is TRBJ1-5, the V gene TRBV30; 11 nucleotides line up with TRBD1. Trimming removed 1 base from V and 5 bases from J; junction bases left unmatched: 4. Germline-derived CDR1 and CDR2 are GTSNPN and SVGIG (reference sequence). CDR3 length equals 15 residues.

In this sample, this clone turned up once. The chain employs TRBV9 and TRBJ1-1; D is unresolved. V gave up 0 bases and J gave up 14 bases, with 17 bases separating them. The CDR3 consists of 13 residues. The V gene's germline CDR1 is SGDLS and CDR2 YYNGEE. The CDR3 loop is CASSVEAGGVEFF. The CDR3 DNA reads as TGTGCCAGCAGCGTAGAGGCAGGCGGGGTGGAGTTCTTT.

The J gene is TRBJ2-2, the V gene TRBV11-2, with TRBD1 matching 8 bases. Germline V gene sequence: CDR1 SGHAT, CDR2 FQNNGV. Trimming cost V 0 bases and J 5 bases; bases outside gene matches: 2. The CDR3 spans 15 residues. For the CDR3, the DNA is TGTGCCAGCAGCTTAGACAGGGGGCTAACCGGGGAGCTGTTTTTT. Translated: CASSLDRGLTGELFF.

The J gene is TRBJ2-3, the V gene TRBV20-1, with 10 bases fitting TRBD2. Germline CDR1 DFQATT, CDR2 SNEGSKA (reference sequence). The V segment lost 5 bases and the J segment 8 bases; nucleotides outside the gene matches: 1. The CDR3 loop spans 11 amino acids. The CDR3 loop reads CSAVAGGTQYF. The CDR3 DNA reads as TGCAGTGCTGTAGCGGGGGGTACGCAGTATTTT.

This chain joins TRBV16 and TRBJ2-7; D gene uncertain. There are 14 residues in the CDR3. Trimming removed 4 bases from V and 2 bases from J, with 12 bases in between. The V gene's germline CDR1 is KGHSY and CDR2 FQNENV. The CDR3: CASSPYGVAYEQYF. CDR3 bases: TGTGCCAGCAGCCCATATGGAGTGGCCTACGAGCAGTACTTC.

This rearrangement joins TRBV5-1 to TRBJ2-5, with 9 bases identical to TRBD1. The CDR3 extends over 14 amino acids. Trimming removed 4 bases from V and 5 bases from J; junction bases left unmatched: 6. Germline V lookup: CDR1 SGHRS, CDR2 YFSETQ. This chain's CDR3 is CASSGDRGAETQYF. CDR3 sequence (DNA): TGCGCCAGCAGCGGCGACAGGGGGGCGGAGACCCAGTACTTC.

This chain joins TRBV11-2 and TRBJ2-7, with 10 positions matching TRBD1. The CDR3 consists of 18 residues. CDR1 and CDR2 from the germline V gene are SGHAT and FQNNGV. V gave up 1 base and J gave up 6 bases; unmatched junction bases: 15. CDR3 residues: CASSLVVFGGTGAIEQYF. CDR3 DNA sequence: TGTGCCAGCAGCTTAGTCGTTTTCGGGGGGACAGGGGCTATCGAGCAGTACTTC. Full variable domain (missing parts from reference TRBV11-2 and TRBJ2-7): EAGVAQSPRYKIIEKRQSVAFWCNPISGHATLYWYQQILGQGPKLLIQFQNNGVVDDSQLPKDRFSAERLKGVDSTLKIQPAKLEDSAVYLCASSLVVFGGTGAIEQYFGPGTRLTVT.

The DNA of the CDR3 is TGTGCCAGCAGTGACATGACAAATCAGCCCCAGCATTTT. Translating gives CASSDMTNQPQHF. This sequence joins TRBV12-3 or TRBV12-4 and TRBJ1-5; D is undetermined. The CDR3 is made up of 13 amino acids. V lost 5 bases and J 4 bases, leaving 9 bases between the germline ends.

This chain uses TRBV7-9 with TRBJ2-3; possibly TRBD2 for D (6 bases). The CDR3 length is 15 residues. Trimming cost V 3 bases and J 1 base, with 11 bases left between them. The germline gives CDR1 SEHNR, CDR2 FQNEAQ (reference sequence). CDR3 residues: CASSLGGVGTDTQYF. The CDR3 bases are TGTGCCAGCAGCTTGGGCGGGGTAGGCACAGATACGCAGTATTTT. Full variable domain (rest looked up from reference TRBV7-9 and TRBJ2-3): DTGVSQNPRHKITKRGQNVTFRCDPISEHNRLYWYRQTLGQGPEFLTYFQNEAQLEKSRLLSDRFSAERPKGSFSTLEIQRTEQGDSAMYLCASSLGGVGTDTQYFGPGTRLTVL.

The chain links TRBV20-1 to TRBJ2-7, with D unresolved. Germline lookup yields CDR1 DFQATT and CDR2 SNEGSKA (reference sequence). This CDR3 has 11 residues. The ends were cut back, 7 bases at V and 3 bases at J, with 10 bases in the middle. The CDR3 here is CSVSRHYEQYF. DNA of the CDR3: TGCAGTGTAAGCAGACACTACGAGCAGTACTTC.

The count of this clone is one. The CDR3 spells CSVEGGGGINEKLFF. For the CDR3, the DNA is TGCAGCGTTGAAGGGGGAGGGGGGATTAATGAAAAACTGTTTTTT. The chain joins TRBV29-1 to TRBJ1-4, with a weak D call TRBD1 (6 bases). The CDR3 covers 15 residues. Trimming pared 1 base from V and 4 bases from J, leaving 13 bases between. CDR1 SQVTM and CDR2 ANQGSEA come from the germline V gene.